This TCR beta chain was captured by sequencing in a study of blood T cells in healthy people across ages. This clonotype was picked up many times. Primers used in a second PCR of about 6 to 11 cycles were a sample-barcoded 5' primer and a J-beta primer mix. From the 5' RACE reads, TCRdb called clonotypes with MiXCR, one entry per CDR3 protein. The sample lists 550,000 to 700,000 distinct CDR3 sequences, 27% seen once, with approximately 17% in the top ten. Trimming cost V 0 bases and J 8 bases, with 17 bases left between them. The CDR3 sequence is 16 residues long. CDR1 and CDR2 (germline): MNHEY, SVGEGT. Per sample, no less than 6 micrograms of total RNA were extracted.

The TCR originated in a woman in her seventies in good health. Sequencing was performed on blood. This chain joins TRBV6-2 or TRBV6-3 and TRBJ2-1; the D gene is possibly TRBD2 (5 bases). This CDR3 is CASSYSETTQSHEQFF. The CDR3 DNA is TGTGCCAGCAGTTACTCTGAGACTACCCAGTCCCATGAGCAGTTCTTC.